Following are 3 T cell receptor beta chains from one sample sequenced in a study of cytomegalovirus exposure and HLA in healthy donors. Amplification used 60 Vbeta primers and 13 Jbeta primers. TCRdb's copy holds only in-frame clones and misses some; the assay was immunoSEQ multiplex PCR. The sample records roughly 150,000 clones, around 65% being singletons. The sequenced sample was PBMCs. The receptors were sampled from a woman in her 30s in good health and CMV-seropositive.

This clone was seen only a few times. The chain is built from TRBV9 and TRBJ2-6; D is unclear. From germline, CDR1 is SGDLS and CDR2 YYNGEE. CDR3 length: 13 residues. Trimming shortened V by 6 bases and J by 4 bases, and 8 bases separated the two germline ends. In DNA, the CDR3 is TGTGCCAGCACCGGTCCGGGGGCCAACGTCCTGACTTTC. Its translation is CASTGPGANVLTF.

This clone has only one observation. The chain uses TRBV19 and TRBJ1-5; possibly TRBD1 for D (6 bases). V lost 8 bases and J lost 3, with 11 bases in between. In germline, CDR1 is LNHDA, CDR2 SQIVND (reference sequence). The CDR3 length is 13 residues. CDR3 coding DNA: TGTGCCAGTGGTCACAGGGACAATCAGCCCCAGCATTTT. Encoded protein: CASGHRDNQPQHF.

The rearrangement uses TRBV10-1 and TRBJ1-2; the D is unclear. The CDR3 sequence is 13 residues long. V was shortened by 2 bases and J by 4 bases, with 8 bases between the two germline ends. Looked up from germline, CDR1 is WNHNN and CDR2 is SYGVQD (reference sequence). DNA of the CDR3: TGCGCCAGCAGTGAGGGGTCGGGCTATGGCTACACCTTC. Translating it yields CASSEGSGYGYTF.